The clone carrying this TCR beta chain was seen only a few times. Its antigen is undetermined. In TCRdb, the PCR reads were re-called with MiXCR into one record per CDR3 protein. The data hold about 86,000 distinct CDR3 sequences, with around 27% observed a single time. Construction of naive CD8 libraries employed roughly 18,000 to 1,000,000 sorted cells together with 10%, 30% or 50% RNA. Sorting was used to obtain naive CD8 T cells (CD8+CD4-CCR7+CD45RA+). The CDR3 is made up of 12 amino acids. CDR1 and CDR2 from the germline V gene are DFQATT and SNEGSKA (reference sequence). Trimming cost V 6 bases and J 5 bases, with 13 bases left between them. The sample comes from a study of molecular identifiers for immune sequencing clone quantification. Study results and limitations: For effector cells, clones above 20 RNA copies held over 97% of molecules; for naive cells, under 1%. Sizes of clones that are highly expanded could be underestimated (if identical TCR molecules share a barcode).

The chain has TRBV20-1 and TRBJ1-2; D remains unclear. The TCR comes from a human donor in good health. Some libraries in this study had Jurkat cell RNA spiked in. Sequencing was carried out using naive CD8+ T cells from blood, with Jurkat cell RNA spiked in. Described subset: FACS-sorted CD8+CD4-CCR7+CD45RA+ naive T cells. The chain's CDR3 is CSAALEEYGYTF. Written as DNA, the CDR3 is TGCAGTGCCGCCCTTGAAGAGTATGGCTACACCTTC.